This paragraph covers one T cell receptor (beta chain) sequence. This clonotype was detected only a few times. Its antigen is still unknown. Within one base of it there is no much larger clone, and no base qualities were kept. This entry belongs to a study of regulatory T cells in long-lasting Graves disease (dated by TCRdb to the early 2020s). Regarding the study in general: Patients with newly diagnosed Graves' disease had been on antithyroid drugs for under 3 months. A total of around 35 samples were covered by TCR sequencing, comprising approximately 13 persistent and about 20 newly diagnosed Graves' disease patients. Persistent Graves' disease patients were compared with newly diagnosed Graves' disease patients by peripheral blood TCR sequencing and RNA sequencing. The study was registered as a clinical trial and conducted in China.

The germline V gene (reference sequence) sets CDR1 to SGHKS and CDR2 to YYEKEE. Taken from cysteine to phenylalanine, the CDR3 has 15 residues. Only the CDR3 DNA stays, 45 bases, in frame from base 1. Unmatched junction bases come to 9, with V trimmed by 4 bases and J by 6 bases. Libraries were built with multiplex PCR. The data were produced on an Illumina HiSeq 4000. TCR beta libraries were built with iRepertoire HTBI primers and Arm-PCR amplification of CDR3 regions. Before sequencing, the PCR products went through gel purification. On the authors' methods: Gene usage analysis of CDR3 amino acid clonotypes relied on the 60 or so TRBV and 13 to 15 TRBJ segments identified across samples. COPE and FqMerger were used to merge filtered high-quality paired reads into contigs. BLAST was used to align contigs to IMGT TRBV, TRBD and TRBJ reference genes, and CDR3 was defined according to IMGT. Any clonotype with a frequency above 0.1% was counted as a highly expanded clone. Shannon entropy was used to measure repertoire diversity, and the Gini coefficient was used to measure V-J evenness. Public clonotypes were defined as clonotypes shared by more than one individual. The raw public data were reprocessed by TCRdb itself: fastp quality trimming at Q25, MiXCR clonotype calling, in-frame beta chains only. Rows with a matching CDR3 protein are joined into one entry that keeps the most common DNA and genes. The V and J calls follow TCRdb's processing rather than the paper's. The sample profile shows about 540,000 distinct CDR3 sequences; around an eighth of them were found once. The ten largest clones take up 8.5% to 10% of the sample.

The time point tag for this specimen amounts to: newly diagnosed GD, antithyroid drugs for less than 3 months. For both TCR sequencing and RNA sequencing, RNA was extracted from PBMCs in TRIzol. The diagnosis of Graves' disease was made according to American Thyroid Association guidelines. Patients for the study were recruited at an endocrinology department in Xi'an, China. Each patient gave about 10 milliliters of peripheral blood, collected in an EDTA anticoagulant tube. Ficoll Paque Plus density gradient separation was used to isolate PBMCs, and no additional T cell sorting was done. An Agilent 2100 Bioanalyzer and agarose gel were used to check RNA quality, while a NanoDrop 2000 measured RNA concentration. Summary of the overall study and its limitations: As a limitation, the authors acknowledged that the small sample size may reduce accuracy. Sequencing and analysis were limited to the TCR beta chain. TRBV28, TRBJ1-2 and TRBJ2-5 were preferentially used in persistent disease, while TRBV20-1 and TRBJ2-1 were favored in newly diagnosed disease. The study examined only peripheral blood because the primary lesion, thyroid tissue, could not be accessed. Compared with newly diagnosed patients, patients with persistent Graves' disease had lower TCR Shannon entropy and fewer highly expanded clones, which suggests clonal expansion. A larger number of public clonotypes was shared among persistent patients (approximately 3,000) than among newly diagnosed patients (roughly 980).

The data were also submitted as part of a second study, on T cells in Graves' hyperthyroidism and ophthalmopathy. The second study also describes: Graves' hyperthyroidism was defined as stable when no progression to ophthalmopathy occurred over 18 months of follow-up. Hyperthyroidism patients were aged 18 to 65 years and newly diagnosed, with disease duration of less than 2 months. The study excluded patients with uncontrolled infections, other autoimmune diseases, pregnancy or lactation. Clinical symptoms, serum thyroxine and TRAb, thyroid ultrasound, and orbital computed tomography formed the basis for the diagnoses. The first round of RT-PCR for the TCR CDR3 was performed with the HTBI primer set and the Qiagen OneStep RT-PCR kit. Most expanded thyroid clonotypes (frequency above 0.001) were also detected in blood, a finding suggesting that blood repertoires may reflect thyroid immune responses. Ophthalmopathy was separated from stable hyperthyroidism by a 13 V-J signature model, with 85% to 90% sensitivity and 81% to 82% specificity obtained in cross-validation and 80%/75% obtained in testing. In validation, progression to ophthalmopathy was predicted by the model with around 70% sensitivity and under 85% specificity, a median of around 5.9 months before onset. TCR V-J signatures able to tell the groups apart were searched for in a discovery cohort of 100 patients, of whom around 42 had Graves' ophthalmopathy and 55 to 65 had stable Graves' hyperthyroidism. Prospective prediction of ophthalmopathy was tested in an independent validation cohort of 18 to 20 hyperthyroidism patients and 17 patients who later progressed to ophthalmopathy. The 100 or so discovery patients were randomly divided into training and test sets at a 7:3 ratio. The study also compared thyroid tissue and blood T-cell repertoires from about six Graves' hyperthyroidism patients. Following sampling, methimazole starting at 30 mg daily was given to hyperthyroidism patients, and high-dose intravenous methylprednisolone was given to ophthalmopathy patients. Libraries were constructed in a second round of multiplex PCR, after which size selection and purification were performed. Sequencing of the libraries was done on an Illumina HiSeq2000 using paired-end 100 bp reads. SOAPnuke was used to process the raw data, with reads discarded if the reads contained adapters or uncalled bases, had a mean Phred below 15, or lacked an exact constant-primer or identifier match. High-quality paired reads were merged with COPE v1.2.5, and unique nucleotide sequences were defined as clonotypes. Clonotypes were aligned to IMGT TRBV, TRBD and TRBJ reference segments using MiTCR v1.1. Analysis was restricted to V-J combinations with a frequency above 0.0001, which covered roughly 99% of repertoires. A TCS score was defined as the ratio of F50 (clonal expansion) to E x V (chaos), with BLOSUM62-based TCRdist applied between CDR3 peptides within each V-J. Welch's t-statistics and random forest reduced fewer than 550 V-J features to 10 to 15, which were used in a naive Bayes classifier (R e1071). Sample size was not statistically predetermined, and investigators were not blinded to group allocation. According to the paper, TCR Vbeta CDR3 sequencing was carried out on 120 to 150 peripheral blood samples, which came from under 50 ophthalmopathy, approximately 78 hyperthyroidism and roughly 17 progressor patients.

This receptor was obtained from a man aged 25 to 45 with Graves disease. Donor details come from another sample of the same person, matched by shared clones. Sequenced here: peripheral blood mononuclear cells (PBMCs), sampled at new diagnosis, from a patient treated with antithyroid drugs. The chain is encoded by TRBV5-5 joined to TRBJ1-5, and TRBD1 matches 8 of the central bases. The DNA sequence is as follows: TGTGCCAGCAGCGCGCTGACAGGGGCGGCTCAGCCCCAGCATTTT. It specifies CASSALTGAAQPQHF.